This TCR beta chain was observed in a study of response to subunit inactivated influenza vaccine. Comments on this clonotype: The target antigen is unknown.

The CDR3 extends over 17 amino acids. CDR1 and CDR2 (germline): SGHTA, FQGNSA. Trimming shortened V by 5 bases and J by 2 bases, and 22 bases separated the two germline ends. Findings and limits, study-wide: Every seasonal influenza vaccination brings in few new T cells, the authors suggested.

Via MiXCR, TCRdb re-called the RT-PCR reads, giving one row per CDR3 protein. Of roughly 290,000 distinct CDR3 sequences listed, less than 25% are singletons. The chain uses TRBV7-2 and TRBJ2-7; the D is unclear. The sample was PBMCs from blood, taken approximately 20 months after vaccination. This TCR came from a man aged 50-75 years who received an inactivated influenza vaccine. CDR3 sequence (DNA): TGTGCCAGCAGCCAAACACCCTCCCACATGGCAGCCTACGAGCAGTACTTC. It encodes CASSQTPSHMAAYEQYF.